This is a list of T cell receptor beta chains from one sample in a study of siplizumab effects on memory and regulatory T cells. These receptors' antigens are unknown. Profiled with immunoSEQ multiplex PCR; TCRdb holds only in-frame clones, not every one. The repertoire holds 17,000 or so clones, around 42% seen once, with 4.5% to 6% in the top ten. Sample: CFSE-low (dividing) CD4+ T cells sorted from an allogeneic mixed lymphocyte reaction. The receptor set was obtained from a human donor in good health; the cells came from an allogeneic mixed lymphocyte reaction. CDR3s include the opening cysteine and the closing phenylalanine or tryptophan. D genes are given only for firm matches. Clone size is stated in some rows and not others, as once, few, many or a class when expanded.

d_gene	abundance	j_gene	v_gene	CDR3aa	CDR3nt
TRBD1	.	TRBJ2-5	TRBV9	CASSRTGDFQETQYF	TGTGCCAGCAGCCGGACAGGGGACTTCCAAGAGACCCAGTACTTC
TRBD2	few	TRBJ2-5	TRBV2	CASSGGTSGGMAQYF	TGTGCCAGCAGTGGGGGGACTAGCGGGGGTATGGCCCAGTACTTC
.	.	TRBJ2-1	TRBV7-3	CASSFDRASWNEQFF	TGTGCCAGCAGCTTCGATCGGGCTAGCTGGAATGAGCAGTTCTTC
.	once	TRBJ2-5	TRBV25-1	CASSEWAGVDSPLHF	TGTGCCAGCAGTGAATGGGCAGGGGTGGACTCACCCCTCCACTTC
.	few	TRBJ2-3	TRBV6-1	CASSERTWNGQVRDTQYF	TGTGCCAGCAGTGAAAGGACCTGGAATGGTCAGGTGAGAGATACGCAGTATTTT
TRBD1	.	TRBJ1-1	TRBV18	CASSLLQGSGTEAFF	TGTGCCAGCTCACTACTACAGGGGTCGGGCACTGAAGCTTTCTTT
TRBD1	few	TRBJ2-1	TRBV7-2	CASSLRTGYNEQFF	TGTGCCAGCAGCTTAAGGACAGGCTACAATGAGCAGTTCTTC
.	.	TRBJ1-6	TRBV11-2	CASSRGSYNSPLHF	TGTGCCAGCAGCAGGGGCTCCTATAATTCACCCCTCCACTTT
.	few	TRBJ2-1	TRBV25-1	CASSESAGATNEQFF	TGTGCCAGCAGTGAATCTGCGGGGGCGACCAATGAGCAGTTCTTC
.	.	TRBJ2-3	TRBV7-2	CASSKDSYRDTQYF	TGTGCCAGCAGCAAGGACAGCTACAGAGATACGCAGTATTTT
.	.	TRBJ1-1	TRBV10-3	CATKIEGSEAFF	TGTGCCACAAAAATCGAGGGCAGCGAAGCTTTCTTT
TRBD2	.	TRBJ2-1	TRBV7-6	CASSPGSGGAYNEQFF	TGTGCCAGCAGCCCCGGTAGCGGGGGGGCCTACAATGAGCAGTTCTTC
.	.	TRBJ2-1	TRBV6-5	CASSNGDVQFF	TGTGCCAGCAGCAACGGAGATGTGCAGTTCTTC
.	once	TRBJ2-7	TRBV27	CASKTITGSYEQYF	TGTGCCAGCAAGACTATTACAGGCTCCTACGAGCAGTACTTC
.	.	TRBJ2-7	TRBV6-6	CATGNGPYEQYF	TGTGCCACGGGTAACGGTCCCTACGAGCAGTACTTC
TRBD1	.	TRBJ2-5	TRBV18	CASSPTGDRETQYF	TGTGCCAGCTCACCCACAGGGGATAGGGAGACCCAGTACTTC
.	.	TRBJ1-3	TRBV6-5	CASRPGSRNTIYF	TGTGCCAGCAGGCCGGGCAGTAGAAACACCATATATTTT
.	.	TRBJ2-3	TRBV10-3	CAISESSTDTQYF	TGTGCCATCAGTGAGAGCAGCACAGATACGCAGTATTTT